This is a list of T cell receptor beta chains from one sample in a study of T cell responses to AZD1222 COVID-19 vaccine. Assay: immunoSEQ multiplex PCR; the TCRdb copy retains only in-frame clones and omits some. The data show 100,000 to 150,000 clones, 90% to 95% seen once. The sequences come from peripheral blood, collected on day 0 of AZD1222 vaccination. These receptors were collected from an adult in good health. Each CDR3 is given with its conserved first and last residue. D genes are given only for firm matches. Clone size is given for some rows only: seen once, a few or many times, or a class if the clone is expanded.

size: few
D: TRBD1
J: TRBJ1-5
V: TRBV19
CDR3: CASTDRGLSVSNQPQHF
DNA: TGTGCCAGTACGGACAGGGGACTTTCGGTTAGCAATCAGCCCCAGCATTTT

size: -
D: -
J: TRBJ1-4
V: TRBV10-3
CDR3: CAISDSENEKLFF
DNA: TGTGCCATCAGTGATTCAGAAAATGAAAAACTGTTTTTT

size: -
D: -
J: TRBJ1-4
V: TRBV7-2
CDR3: CASSSLGASEKLFF
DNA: TGTGCCAGCAGCTCCCTAGGCGCCTCTGAAAAACTGTTTTTT

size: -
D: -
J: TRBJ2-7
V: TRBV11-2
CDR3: CASSLGNEQYF
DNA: TGTGCCAGCAGCTTAGGTAACGAGCAGTACTTC

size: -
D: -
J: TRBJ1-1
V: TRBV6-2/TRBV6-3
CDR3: CASSRINVAFF
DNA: TGTGCCAGCAGCCGGATCAATGTGGCTTTCTTT

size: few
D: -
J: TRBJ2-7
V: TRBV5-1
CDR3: CASSSPSPPYEQYF
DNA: TGCGCCAGCAGCTCCCCGTCCCCTCCCTACGAGCAGTACTTC

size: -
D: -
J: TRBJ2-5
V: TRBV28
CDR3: CASSPAWGETQYF
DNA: TGTGCCAGCAGCCCGGCGTGGGGGGAGACCCAGTACTTC

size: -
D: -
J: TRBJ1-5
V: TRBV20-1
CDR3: CSASSSGNQPQHF
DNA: TGCAGTGCTAGTTCATCAGGGAATCAGCCCCAGCATTTT

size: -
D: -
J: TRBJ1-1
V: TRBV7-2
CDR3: CASSFSGNTEAFF
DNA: TGTGCCAGCAGCTTTTCGGGAAACACTGAAGCTTTCTTT

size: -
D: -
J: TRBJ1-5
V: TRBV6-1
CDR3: CASSEAMDHPQHF
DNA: TGTGCCAGCAGTGAAGCGATGGACCACCCCCAGCATTTT

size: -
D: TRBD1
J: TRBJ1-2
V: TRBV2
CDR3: CASSILGTANALGYTF
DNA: TGTGCCAGCAGTATTTTAGGGACAGCCAACGCGTTAGGCTACACCTTC

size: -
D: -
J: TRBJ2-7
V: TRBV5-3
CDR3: CARSQLDASYEQYF
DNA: TGTGCCAGAAGCCAACTGGACGCCTCATACGAGCAGTACTTC

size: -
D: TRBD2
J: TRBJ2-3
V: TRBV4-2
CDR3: CASSQDRSGRADTQYF
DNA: TGTGCCAGCAGCCAAGACCGTAGCGGGAGGGCAGATACGCAGTATTTT

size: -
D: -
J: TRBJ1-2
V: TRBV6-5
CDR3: CASSRTGTNYGYTF
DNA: TGTGCCAGCAGTCGTACAGGGACTAACTATGGCTACACCTTC

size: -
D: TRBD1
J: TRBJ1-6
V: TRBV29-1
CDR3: CSVGQGINSPLHF
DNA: TGCAGCGTGGGACAGGGTATTAATTCACCCCTCCACTTT

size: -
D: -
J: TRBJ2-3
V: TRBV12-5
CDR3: CASGTGTSTDTQYF
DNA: TGTGCTAGTGGTACCGGGACTAGCACAGATACGCAGTATTTT

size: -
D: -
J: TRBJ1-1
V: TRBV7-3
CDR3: CASSKYGIPEAFF
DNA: TGTGCCAGCAGCAAGTACGGGATTCCTGAAGCTTTCTTT

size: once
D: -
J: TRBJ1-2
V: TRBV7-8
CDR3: CASSAYRIPGGYGYTF
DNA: TGTGCCAGCAGCGCATACAGGATCCCGGGAGGCTATGGCTACACCTTC

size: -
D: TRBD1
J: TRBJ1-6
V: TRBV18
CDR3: CASSPTGQGASNSPLHF
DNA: TGTGCCAGCTCACCCACGGGACAGGGGGCGAGTAATTCACCCCTCCACTTT

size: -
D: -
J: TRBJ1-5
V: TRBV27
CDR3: CASSRSAVLLQPQHF
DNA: TGTGCCAGCAGTCGTTCAGCCGTCCTTCTTCAGCCCCAGCATTTT

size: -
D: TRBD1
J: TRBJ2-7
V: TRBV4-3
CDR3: CASSQGTGGGQYF
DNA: TGCGCCAGCAGCCAAGGGACAGGGGGCGGGCAGTACTTC

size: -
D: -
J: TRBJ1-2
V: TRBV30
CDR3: CAWATGGGYTF
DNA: TGTGCCTGGGCGACAGGCGGTGGCTACACCTTC